The TCR beta chain under discussion was sequenced for a study of regulatory T cells in long-lasting Graves disease. Time point defined: newly diagnosed GD, antithyroid drugs for less than 3 months. PBMC RNA served as the TCR library source. EDTA tubes received around 9 milliliters of collected peripheral blood. Germline V gives CDR1 SGHVS, CDR2 FNYEAQ. This CDR3 has 14 residues. Sequencing libraries for TCR beta were prepared with iRepertoire HTBI primers and Arm-PCR of CDR3 regions. MiXCR, applied by TCRdb to the multiplex PCR reads, yields one record per CDR3 protein. Among 550,000 to 700,000 distinct CDR3 sequences listed, about 15% were seen once. This clonotype was seen only a few times. Germline is not matched at one junction end, which may reflect a read error. The data were also submitted as part of a second study, on T cells in Graves' hyperthyroidism and ophthalmopathy.

The source of this sequence is a young man with Graves disease. Sequences were derived from peripheral blood mononuclear cells (PBMCs), sampled at new diagnosis, from a patient treated with antithyroid drugs. The chain employs TRBV7-6 and TRBJ2-3, with 13 bases fitting TRBD2. CDR3 in amino acids: CASSRTSGRDAQYF. Here the CDR3 DNA reads TGTGCCAGCAGCCGGACTAGCGGGAGAGATGCGCAGTATTTT.